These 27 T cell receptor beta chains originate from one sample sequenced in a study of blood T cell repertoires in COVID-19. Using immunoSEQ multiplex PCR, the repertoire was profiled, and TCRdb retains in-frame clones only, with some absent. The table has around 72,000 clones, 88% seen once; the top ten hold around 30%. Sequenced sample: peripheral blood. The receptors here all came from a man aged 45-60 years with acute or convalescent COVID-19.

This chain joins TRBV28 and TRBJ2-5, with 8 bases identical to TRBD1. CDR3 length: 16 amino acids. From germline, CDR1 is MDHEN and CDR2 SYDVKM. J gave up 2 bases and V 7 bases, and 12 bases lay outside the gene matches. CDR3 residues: CASTPRTGRGQETQYF. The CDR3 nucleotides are TGTGCCAGCACCCCAAGGACAGGGAGAGGACAAGAGACCCAGTACTTC. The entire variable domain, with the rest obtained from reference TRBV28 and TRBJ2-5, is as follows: DVKVTQSSRYLVKRTGEKVFLECVQDMDHENMFWYRQDPGLGLRLIYFSYDVKMKEKGDIPEGYSVSREKKERFSLILESASTNQTSMYLCASTPRTGRGQETQYFGPGTRLLVL.

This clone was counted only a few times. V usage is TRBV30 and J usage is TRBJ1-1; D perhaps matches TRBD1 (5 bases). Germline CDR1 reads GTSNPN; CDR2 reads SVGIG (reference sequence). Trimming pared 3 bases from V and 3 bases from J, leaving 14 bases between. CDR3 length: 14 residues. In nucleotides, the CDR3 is TGTGCCTGGAGACTCGCGGGGGTGGACACTGAAGCTTTCTTT. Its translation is CAWRLAGVDTEAFF. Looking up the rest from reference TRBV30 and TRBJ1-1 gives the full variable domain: SQTIHQWPATLVQPVGSPLSLECTVEGTSNPNLYWYRQAAGRGLQLLFYSVGIGQISSEVPQNLSASRPQDRQFILSSKKLLLSDSGFYLCAWRLAGVDTEAFFGQGTRLTVV.

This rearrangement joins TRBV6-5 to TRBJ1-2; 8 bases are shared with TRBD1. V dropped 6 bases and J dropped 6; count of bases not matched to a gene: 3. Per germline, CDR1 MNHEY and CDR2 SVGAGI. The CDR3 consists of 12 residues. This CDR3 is CASSWTGNGYTF. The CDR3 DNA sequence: TGTGCCAGCAGCTGGACAGGGAATGGCTACACCTTC.

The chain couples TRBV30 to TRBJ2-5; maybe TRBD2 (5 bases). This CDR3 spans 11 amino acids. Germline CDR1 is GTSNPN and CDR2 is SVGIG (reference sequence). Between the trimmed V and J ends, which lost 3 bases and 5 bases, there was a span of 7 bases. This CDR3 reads CAWSGVETQYF. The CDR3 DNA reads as TGTGCCTGGAGCGGGGTGGAGACCCAGTACTTC.

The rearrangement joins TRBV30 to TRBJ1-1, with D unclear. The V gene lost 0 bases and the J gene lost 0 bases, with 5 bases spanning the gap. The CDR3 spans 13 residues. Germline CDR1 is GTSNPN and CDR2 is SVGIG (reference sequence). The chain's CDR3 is CAWSVAVNTEAFF. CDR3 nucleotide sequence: TGTGCCTGGAGTGTGGCGGTGAACACTGAAGCTTTCTTT.

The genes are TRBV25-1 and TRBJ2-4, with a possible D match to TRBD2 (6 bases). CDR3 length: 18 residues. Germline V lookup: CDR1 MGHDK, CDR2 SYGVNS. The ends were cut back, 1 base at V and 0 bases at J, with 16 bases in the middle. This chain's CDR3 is CASSEFRGNGLAKNIQYF. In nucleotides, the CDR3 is TGTGCCAGCAGTGAATTCCGCGGGAATGGGCTAGCCAAAAACATTCAGTACTTC.

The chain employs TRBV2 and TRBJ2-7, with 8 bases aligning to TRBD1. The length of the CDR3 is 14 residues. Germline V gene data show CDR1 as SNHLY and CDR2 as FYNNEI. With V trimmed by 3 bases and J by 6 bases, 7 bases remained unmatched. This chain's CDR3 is CASSERTGRTEQYF. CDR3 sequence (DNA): TGTGCCAGCAGTGAGAGGACAGGGAGGACCGAGCAGTACTTC.

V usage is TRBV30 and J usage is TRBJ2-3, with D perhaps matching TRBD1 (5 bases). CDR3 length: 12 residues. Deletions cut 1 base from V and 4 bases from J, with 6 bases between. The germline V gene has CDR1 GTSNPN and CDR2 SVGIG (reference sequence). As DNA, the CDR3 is TGTGCCTGGAGTGAAGGGGCAGATACGCAGTATTTT. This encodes CAWSEGADTQYF.

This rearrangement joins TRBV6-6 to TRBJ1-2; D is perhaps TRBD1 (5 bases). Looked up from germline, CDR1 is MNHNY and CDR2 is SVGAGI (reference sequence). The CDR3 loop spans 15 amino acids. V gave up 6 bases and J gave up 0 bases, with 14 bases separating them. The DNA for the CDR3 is TGTGCCAGCAGCAATCCAAGGACAACTAACTATGGCTACACCTTC. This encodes CASSNPRTTNYGYTF.

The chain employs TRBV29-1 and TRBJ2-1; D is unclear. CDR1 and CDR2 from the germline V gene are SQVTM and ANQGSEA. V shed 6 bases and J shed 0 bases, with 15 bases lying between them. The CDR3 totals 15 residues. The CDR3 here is CSVFGSPSSYNEQFF. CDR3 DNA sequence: TGCAGCGTCTTTGGCAGTCCTAGCTCCTACAATGAGCAGTTCTTC.

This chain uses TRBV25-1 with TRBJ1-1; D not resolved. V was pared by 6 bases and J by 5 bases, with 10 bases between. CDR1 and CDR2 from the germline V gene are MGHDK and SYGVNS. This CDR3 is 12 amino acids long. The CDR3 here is CASRKGRTEAFF. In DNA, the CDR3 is TGTGCCAGCAGAAAAGGGAGAACTGAAGCTTTCTTT.

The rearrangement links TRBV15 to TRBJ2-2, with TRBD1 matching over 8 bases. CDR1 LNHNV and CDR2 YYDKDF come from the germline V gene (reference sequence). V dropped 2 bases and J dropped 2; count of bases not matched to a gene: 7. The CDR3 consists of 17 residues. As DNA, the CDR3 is TGTGCCACCAGCAGACCCTTGACAGGGGTCAACACCGGGGAGCTGTTTTTT. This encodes CATSRPLTGVNTGELFF.

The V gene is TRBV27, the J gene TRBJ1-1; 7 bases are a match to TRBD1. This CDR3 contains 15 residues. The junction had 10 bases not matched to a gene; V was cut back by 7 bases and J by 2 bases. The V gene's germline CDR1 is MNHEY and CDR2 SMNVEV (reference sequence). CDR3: CASIPLTGYNTEAFF. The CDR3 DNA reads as TGTGCCAGCATCCCTTTGACAGGGTACAACACTGAAGCTTTCTTT.

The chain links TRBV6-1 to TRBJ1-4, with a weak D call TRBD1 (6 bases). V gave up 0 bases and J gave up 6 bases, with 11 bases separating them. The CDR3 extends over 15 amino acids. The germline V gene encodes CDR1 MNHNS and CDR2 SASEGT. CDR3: CASSEAGTTDEKLFF. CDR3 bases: TGTGCCAGCAGTGAAGCCGGGACAACGGATGAAAAACTGTTTTTT.

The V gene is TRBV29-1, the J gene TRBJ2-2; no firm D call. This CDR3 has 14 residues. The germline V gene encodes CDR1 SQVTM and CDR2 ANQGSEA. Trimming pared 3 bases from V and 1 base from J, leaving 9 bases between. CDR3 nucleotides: TGCAGCGTTGACTTTGGGCAGAACACCGGGGAGCTGTTTTTT. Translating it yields CSVDFGQNTGELFF.

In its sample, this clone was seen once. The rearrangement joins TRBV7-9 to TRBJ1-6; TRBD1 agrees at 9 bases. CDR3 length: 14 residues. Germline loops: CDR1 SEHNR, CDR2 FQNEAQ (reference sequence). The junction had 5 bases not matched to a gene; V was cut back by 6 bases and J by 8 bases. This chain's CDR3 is CASSRTGDDSPLHF. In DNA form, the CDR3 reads TGTGCCAGCAGTCGGACAGGGGATGATTCACCCCTCCACTTT. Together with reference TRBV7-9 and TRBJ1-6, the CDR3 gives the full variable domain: DTGVSQNPRHKITKRGQNVTFRCDPISEHNRLYWYRQTLGQGPEFLTYFQNEAQLEKSRLLSDRFSAERPKGSFSTLEIQRTEQGDSAMYLCASSRTGDDSPLHFGNGTRLTVT.

CDR3 nucleotides: TGCACCAGCAGCCGTGGACTAGCGGCCTACAATGAGCAGTTCTTC. Translated, it gives CTSSRGLAAYNEQFF. This sequence joins TRBV1 and TRBJ2-1; the D call TRBD2 from the table was never checked on the DNA. TRBV1 constitutes a pseudogene. There are 15 residues in the CDR3.

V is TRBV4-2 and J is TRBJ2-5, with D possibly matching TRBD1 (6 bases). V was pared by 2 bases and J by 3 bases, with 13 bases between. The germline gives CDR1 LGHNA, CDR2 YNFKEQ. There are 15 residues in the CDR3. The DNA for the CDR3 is TGTGCCAGCAGCCAAATACAGGGAACAAAAGAGACCCAGTACTTC. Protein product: CASSQIQGTKETQYF.

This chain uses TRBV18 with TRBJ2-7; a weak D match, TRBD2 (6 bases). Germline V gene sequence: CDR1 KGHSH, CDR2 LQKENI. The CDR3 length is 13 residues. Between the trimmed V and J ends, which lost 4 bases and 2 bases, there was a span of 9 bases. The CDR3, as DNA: TGTGCCAGCTCACGCACGGGGGCCTACGAGCAGTACTTC. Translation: CASSRTGAYEQYF.

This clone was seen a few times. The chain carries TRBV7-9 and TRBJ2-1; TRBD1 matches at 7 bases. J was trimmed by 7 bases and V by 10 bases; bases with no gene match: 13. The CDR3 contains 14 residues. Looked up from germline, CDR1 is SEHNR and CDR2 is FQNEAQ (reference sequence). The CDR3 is CATKDRAGFNEQFF. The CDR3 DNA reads TGTGCCACCAAAGACAGGGCGGGCTTTAATGAGCAGTTCTTC.

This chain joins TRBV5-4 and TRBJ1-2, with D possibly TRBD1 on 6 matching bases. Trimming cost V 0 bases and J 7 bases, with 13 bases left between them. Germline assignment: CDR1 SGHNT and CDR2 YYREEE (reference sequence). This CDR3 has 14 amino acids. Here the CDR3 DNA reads TGTGCCAGCAGCTTGGCCGGGGGGGGCGTTGGCTACACCTTC. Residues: CASSLAGGGVGYTF.

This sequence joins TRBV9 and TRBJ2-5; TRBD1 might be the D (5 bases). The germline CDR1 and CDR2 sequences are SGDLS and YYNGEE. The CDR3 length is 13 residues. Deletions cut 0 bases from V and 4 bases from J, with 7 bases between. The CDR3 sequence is CASSVGRVETQYF. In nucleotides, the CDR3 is TGTGCCAGCAGCGTAGGCAGGGTAGAGACCCAGTACTTC.

The CDR3 nucleotides are TGCGCCAGCAGCCCGGGACTGAGTAGCAATCAGCCCCAGCATTTT. It yields the protein CASSPGLSSNQPQHF. The chain joins TRBV5-1 to TRBJ1-5, with a weak D call TRBD1 (5 bases). The V end was cut by 4 bases, the J end by 0 bases, with 11 bases between. CDR3 length: 15 residues. Per the germline V gene, CDR1 is SGHRS and CDR2 is YFSETQ.

CDR3 nucleotides: TGTGCCAGCAGCTCGTCCAGGGTCGTGAGCCAGCCCCAGCATTTT. It is translated as CASSSSRVVSQPQHF. The chain recombines TRBV7-2 with TRBJ1-5; the D gene is possibly TRBD1 (5 bases). V lost 4 bases and J lost 7, with 17 bases in between. This CDR3 spans 15 amino acids. The germline CDR1 and CDR2 sequences are SGHTA and FQGNSA.

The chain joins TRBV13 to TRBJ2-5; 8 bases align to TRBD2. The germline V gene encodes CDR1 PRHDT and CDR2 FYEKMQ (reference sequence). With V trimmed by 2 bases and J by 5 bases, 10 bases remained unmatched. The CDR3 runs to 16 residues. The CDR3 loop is CASSLNGGGIRETQYF. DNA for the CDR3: TGTGCCAGCAGCTTAAATGGCGGGGGGATCCGGGAGACCCAGTACTTC.

The CDR3 sequence is CASSLVGTGQETQYF. In DNA form, the CDR3 reads TGCGCCAGCAGCTTGGTGGGGACAGGGCAAGAGACCCAGTACTTC. V usage is TRBV5-1 and J usage is TRBJ2-5; 9 nucleotides line up with TRBD1. With V trimmed by 0 bases and J by 2 bases, 2 bases remained unmatched. The CDR3 runs 15 residues. Germline CDR1 and CDR2: SGHRS and YFSETQ.

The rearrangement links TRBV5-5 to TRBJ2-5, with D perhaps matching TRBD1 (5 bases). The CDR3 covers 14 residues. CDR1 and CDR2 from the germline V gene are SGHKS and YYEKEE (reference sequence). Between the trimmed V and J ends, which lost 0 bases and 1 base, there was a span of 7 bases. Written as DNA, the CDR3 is TGTGCCAGCAGCTTGGGGACACTCCAAGAGACCCAGTACTTC. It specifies CASSLGTLQETQYF.